Below are 10 T cell receptor beta chains sequenced from a single sample in a study of cytomegalovirus exposure and HLA in healthy donors. With 60 Vbeta and 13 Jbeta primers, the PCR was carried out. Using immunoSEQ multiplex PCR, the repertoire was profiled, and TCRdb retains in-frame clones only, with some absent. The data show 150,000 to 200,000 clones, about four fifths seen once. Sample: PBMCs. These receptors were obtained from a woman younger than 30 in good health and CMV-seropositive.

The J gene is TRBJ1-1, the V gene TRBV7-8; D gene uncertain. This CDR3 is 12 amino acids long. Germline-derived CDR1 and CDR2 are SGHVS and FQNEAQ. Trimming removed 1 base from V and 7 bases from J, with 7 bases in between. The CDR3 DNA is TGTGCCAGCAGCTTAGAGCAGGATGAAGCTTTCTTT. Residues: CASSLEQDEAFF.

The genes are TRBV4-3 and TRBJ2-2; TRBD1 matches at 8 bases. After removal of 0 bases from V and 0 bases from J, the junction contained 6 bases not matched to a gene. Per the germline V gene, CDR1 is LGHNA and CDR2 is YSLEER. The CDR3 extends over 18 amino acids. The CDR3 spells CASSQDEGQASNTGELFF. In DNA form, the CDR3 reads TGCGCCAGCAGCCAAGATGAGGGACAGGCATCGAACACCGGGGAGCTGTTTTTT.

The chain links TRBV7-8 to TRBJ1-6; D gene uncertain. Germline V gene sequence: CDR1 SGHVS, CDR2 FQNEAQ. V was pared by 2 bases and J by 2 bases, with 10 bases between. There are 16 residues in the CDR3. The chain's CDR3 is CASSLNPHTYNSPLHF. DNA of the CDR3: TGTGCCAGCAGCTTAAATCCACATACCTATAATTCACCCCTCCACTTT. Variable domain in full (rest from reference TRBV7-8 and TRBJ1-6): GAGVSQSPRYKVAKRGQDVALRCDPISGHVSLFWYQQALGQGPEFLTYFQNEAQLDKSGLPSDRFFAERPEGSVSTLKIQRTQQEDSAVYLCASSLNPHTYNSPLHFGNGTRLTVT.

V gene TRBV7-9 combines with J gene TRBJ2-3; a possible D gene is TRBD1 (6 bases). The CDR3 is 17 residues long. Germline V CDR1 and CDR2: SEHNR, FQNEAQ (reference sequence). V lost 4 bases, J lost 4 bases, and 21 bases lay in between. CDR3 loop: CASSSRAATRGPDTQYF. The DNA for the CDR3 is TGTGCCAGCAGCTCCCGAGCAGCCACCAGGGGTCCAGATACGCAGTATTTT. Combining the CDR3 with reference TRBV7-9 and TRBJ2-3 gives the whole variable domain DTGVSQNPRHKITKRGQNVTFRCDPISEHNRLYWYRQTLGQGPEFLTYFQNEAQLEKSRLLSDRFSAERPKGSFSTLEIQRTEQGDSAMYLCASSSRAATRGPDTQYFGPGTRLTVL.

The chain combines TRBV2 with TRBJ1-2; TRBD1 matches 11 bases. CDR1 is SNHLY, CDR2 FYNNEI, per germline. The CDR3 has 14 amino acids. The V gene end was trimmed by 6 bases and the J gene end by 7 bases; junction bases not matched to a gene: 7. Written as DNA, the CDR3 is TGTGCCAGCAGAAGGACAGGGGGCGACTCTGGCTACACCTTC. This gives the protein CASRRTGGDSGYTF.

V usage is TRBV2 and J usage is TRBJ2-7, with 8 bases aligning to TRBD1. The CDR3 runs 14 residues. Looked up from germline, CDR1 is SNHLY and CDR2 is FYNNEI. With 4 bases clipped from V and 5 bases from J, the junction kept 7 bases outside the gene matches. The CDR3 region has the DNA TGTGCCAGCAGTGTCGACAGGGGAATGGACGAGCAGTACTTC. Amino acids: CASSVDRGMDEQYF.

A single count supports this clone. The rearrangement joins TRBV5-1 to TRBJ1-1, with D possibly matching TRBD1 (5 bases). CDR1 is SGHRS and CDR2 is YFSETQ in the germline V gene. This CDR3 contains 15 residues. The V end lost 4 bases, the J end lost 4 bases, and 17 bases lay between the germline ends. The CDR3 nucleotides are TGCGCCAGCAGCGTATCAACATTGACAGTCACTGAAGCTTTCTTT. It specifies CASSVSTLTVTEAFF.

V usage is TRBV7-9 and J usage is TRBJ2-7; no reliable D call. The V gene's germline CDR1 is SEHNR and CDR2 FQNEAQ (reference sequence). The CDR3 extends over 13 amino acids. Trimming removed 8 bases at V and 6 bases at J, with 17 bases between. The CDR3 region is CASQKVEVSEQYF. As DNA, the CDR3 is TGTGCCAGCCAAAAAGTTGAGGTTTCCGAGCAGTACTTC.

The chain carries TRBV6-5 and TRBJ2-5, with 7 nucleotides matching TRBD2. With V trimmed by 5 bases and J by 4 bases, 7 bases remained unmatched. The CDR3 loop spans 14 amino acids. Germline V CDR1 and CDR2: MNHEY, SVGAGI. The CDR3 DNA reads as TGTGCCAGCAGTCCCTCAAGCGGGGCAGAGACCCAGTACTTC. Its protein is CASSPSSGAETQYF.

The V gene is TRBV7-2, the J gene TRBJ1-6, with TRBD1 matching over 10 bases. Trimming removed 11 bases from V and 8 bases from J; junction bases left unmatched: 3. CDR1 SGHTA and CDR2 FQGNSA come from the germline V gene. There are 12 residues in the CDR3. The CDR3 DNA reads as TGTGCCTCCGGGACAGGGGATTCACCCCTCCACTTT. This sequence encodes CASGTGDSPLHF. The full variable domain, in which reference TRBV7-2 and TRBJ1-6 provide the parts outside the CDR3, is GAGVSQSPSNKVTEKGKDVELRCDPISGHTALYWYRQSLGQGLEFLIYFQGNSAPDKSGLPSDRFSAERTGGSVSTLTIQRTQQEDSAVYLCASGTGDSPLHFGNGTRLTVT.